Listed below are T cell receptor beta chains from one sample, sequenced in a study of glioma-infiltrating T cells after dendritic cell vaccination. The protocol was immunoSEQ multiplex PCR, while the TCRdb copy is restricted to in-frame clones and leaves out a portion. The sample carries tens of thousands of clones, more than 75% recorded once. The source was blood, collected after dendritic cell vaccination. The receptors originated from a human donor with glioblastoma. Both conserved end residues are part of each CDR3. The order of the fields is D gene, V gene, J gene, clone size, CDR3 protein, CDR3 DNA. D genes are given only for firm matches. Expanded clones get a size class; other rows say once, few or many, or leave the size out.

>TRBD1|TRBV11-3|TRBJ1-1|.
CASSSDRLNTEAFF
TGTGCCAGCAGTTCGGACAGGCTGAACACTGAAGCTTTCTTT
>TRBD2|TRBV19|TRBJ2-3|once
CASSLRLAGGRGTDTQYF
TGTGCCAGTAGTCTTCGACTAGCGGGAGGGCGGGGCACAGATACGCAGTATTTT
>.|TRBV21-1|TRBJ2-7|.
CASSKALLDFYEQYF
TGTGCCAGCAGCAAAGCGCTTTTGGACTTCTACGAGCAGTACTTC
>TRBD2|TRBV4-3|TRBJ2-7|.
CASSQVGTSGYEQYF
TGCGCCAGCAGCCAAGTTGGGACTAGCGGTTACGAGCAGTACTTC
>.|TRBV9|TRBJ1-3|.
CASSGGAYSGNTIYF
TGTGCCAGCAGCGGCGGGGCTTACTCTGGAAACACCATATATTTT
>TRBD2|TRBV6-1|TRBJ2-2|.
CASSGSSGGGGELFF
TGTGCCAGCAGTGGCTCTAGCGGGGGCGGCGGGGAGCTGTTTTTT
>TRBD2|TRBV29-1|TRBJ2-7|.
CSVEPSGSTEQYF
TGCAGCGTTGAACCGAGCGGGAGTACCGAGCAGTACTTC
>TRBD1|TRBV7-9|TRBJ2-7|few
CASRSTDRGPHEQYF
TGTGCCAGCAGGAGTACGGACAGGGGGCCGCACGAGCAGTACTTC
>.|TRBV19|TRBJ2-3|.
CASSIGAGFGTDTQYF
TGTGCCAGTAGTATAGGCGCAGGGTTTGGCACAGATACGCAGTATTTT
>.|TRBV19|TRBJ1-5|.
CASSTGFTGQPQHF
TGTGCCAGTAGTACCGGGTTTACAGGTCAGCCCCAGCATTTT
>TRBD2|TRBV7-3|TRBJ2-1|.
CASSASSGSWNEQFF
TGTGCCAGCAGCGCATCTAGCGGGAGTTGGAATGAGCAGTTCTTC
>TRBD2|TRBV28|TRBJ2-3|.
CASSPRTSGGNPYRQYF
TGTGCCAGCAGCCCGAGGACTAGCGGGGGCAACCCGTATAGGCAGTATTTT
>TRBD2|TRBV7-9|TRBJ2-1|.
CASSPLSGGVHNEQFF
TGTGCCAGCAGCCCACTGAGCGGGGGGGTTCACAATGAGCAGTTCTTC
>TRBD1|TRBV4-1|TRBJ1-5|.
CASSQDPGQEYQPQHF
TGCGCCAGCAGCCAAGATCCGGGACAGGAATATCAGCCCCAGCATTTT
>TRBD1|TRBV5-6|TRBJ1-3|.
CASRVGQNSGNTIYF
TGTGCCAGCAGGGTGGGACAGAACTCTGGAAACACCATATATTTT
>TRBD2|TRBV2|TRBJ2-4|.
CASSEKVAGGAKNIQYF
TGTGCCAGCAGTGAAAAGGTAGCGGGGGGAGCCAAAAACATTCAGTACTTC
>TRBD2|TRBV5-1|TRBJ2-5|.
CASSLAGTSGGAGETQYF
TGCGCCAGCAGCTTGGCAGGGACTAGCGGGGGGGCCGGAGAGACCCAGTACTTC
>.|TRBV4-1|TRBJ2-7|.
CASSQDQYYEQYF
TGCGCCAGCAGCCAAGATCAGTACTACGAGCAGTACTTC